The 8 T cell receptor beta chains listed next were all sequenced from one sample in a study of T-cell reconstitution after alpha-beta-depleted transplantation in children. Preparation of the TCRbeta library involved a method that used unique molecular identifiers. Via MiXCR, TCRdb re-called the PCR reads, giving one row per CDR3 protein. Of roughly 110,000 distinct CDR3 sequences in the sample, about a tenth were seen once. Sequenced here: PBMCs, sampled before TCRalphabeta/CD19-depleted stem cell transplant. All receptors derive from a boy aged 2 to 9 with acute lymphoblastic leukemia, due to receive a stem cell transplant.

This clonotype showed up many times. The chain combines TRBV11-1 with TRBJ2-3, with TRBD1 as a possible D gene (6 bases). CDR1 and CDR2 from the germline V gene are SGHAT and FQDESV (reference sequence). V was cut by 5 bases and J by 2 bases, with 11 bases left in between. This CDR3 comprises 14 residues. Here the CDR3 DNA reads TGTGCCAGCAGCCATCGGACAGACACAGATACGCAGTATTTT. Amino acids: CASSHRTDTDTQYF.

Only a few counts were recorded for this clonotype. This chain connects TRBV7-3 to TRBJ1-4; the D is unclear. Trimming stripped 2 bases from V and 5 bases from J, with 18 bases between. The CDR3 is made up of 17 amino acids. CDR1 and CDR2 from the germline V gene are SGHTA and FQGTGA. CDR3 sequence: CASSLSPLKVKNEKLFF. The CDR3 DNA reads as TGTGCCAGCAGCTTATCCCCCCTCAAGGTTAAGAATGAAAAACTGTTTTTT.

This clonotype showed up many times. The V call is TRBV3-1, the J call TRBJ2-3; D perhaps matches TRBD2 (5 bases). This CDR3 contains 17 residues. V was clipped by 4 bases and J by 2 bases, with 19 bases between them. Germline V gene lookup returns CDR1 LGHDT and CDR2 YNNKEL (reference sequence). This chain's CDR3 is CASSLWTGPPNTDTQYF. The DNA for the CDR3 is TGTGCCAGCAGCCTGTGGACTGGCCCTCCCAACACAGATACGCAGTATTTT.

This clonotype was picked up many times. V gene TRBV5-1 combines with J gene TRBJ2-5; 14 bases agree with TRBD2. Germline CDR1 is SGHRS and CDR2 is YFSETQ. J lost 4 bases, V lost 3 bases, and 14 bases had no gene match. This CDR3 is built from 19 residues. CDR3 region: CASSSGLAGVYGKGETQYF. CDR3 nucleotide sequence: TGCGCCAGCAGCTCGGGACTAGCGGGAGTATATGGAAAGGGAGAGACCCAGTACTTC. The full variable domain, in which reference TRBV5-1 and TRBJ2-5 provide the parts outside the CDR3, is KAGVTQTPRYLIKTRGQQVTLSCSPISGHRSVSWYQQTPGQGLQFLFEYFSETQRNKGNFPGRFSGRQFSNSRSEMNVSTLELGDSALYLCASSSGLAGVYGKGETQYFGPGTRLLVL.

Note on this clonotype: This may arise from a read error, as a much more abundant clone is one base away. The chain is built from TRBV6-1 and TRBJ2-3; 10 nucleotides line up with TRBD2. CDR3 length: 17 residues. In germline, CDR1 is MNHNS, CDR2 SASEGT. The CDR3 here is CASSPTSSGRFTDTHYF. DNA for the CDR3: TGTGCCAGCAGTCCCACCAGTAGCGGGAGGTTCACAGATACGCACTATTTT.

Ten or more counts support this clonotype. The rearrangement joins TRBV4-2 to TRBJ2-5; 11 bases agree with TRBD2. Trimming at V came to 2 bases and at J to 4 bases, leaving 6 bases not matched to a gene. This CDR3 contains 16 residues. Germline V gene sequence: CDR1 LGHNA, CDR2 YNFKEQ. CDR3 in amino acids: CASSQNLAGGGETQYF. The CDR3 nucleotides are TGTGCCAGCAGCCAAAATCTAGCGGGAGGAGGAGAGACCCAGTACTTC.

The J gene is TRBJ2-1, the V gene TRBV28, with a weak D call TRBD1 (6 bases). V shed 4 bases and J shed 5 bases, with 15 bases lying between them. There are 15 residues in the CDR3. Germline V gene data show CDR1 as MDHEN and CDR2 as SYDVKM. CDR3 sequence (DNA): TGTGCCAGCAGTTACACAGGGAGAAATAACAATGAGCAGTTCTTC. Translation gives CASSYTGRNNNEQFF.

CDR3 in DNA: TGTGCCACCAGCAGCCCCATTGGCAGCAATCAGCCCCAGCATTTT. Translation: CATSSPIGSNQPQHF. The J gene is TRBJ1-5, the V gene TRBV15; no clear D. This CDR3 has 15 residues. The germline V and J ends were trimmed by 3 bases and 1 base, with 10 bases remaining between them. The germline V gene has CDR1 LNHNV and CDR2 YYDKDF (reference sequence).